The T cell receptor beta chain described here comes from a study of T cell responses to AZD1222 COVID-19 vaccine. Study-wide findings and caveats: Unmutated variant regions are reportedly targeted by nearly half of spike-specific TCRs.

The table came from immunoSEQ multiplex PCR; TCRdb's copy has only in-frame clones and leaves some out. The table has 180,000 or so clones, approximately 91% seen once. As concerns this clone: The antigen is undetermined.

V lost 2 bases to trimming and J lost 5 bases, with 9 bases between them. This CDR3 is 14 amino acids long. Germline V gene lookup returns CDR1 MRHNA and CDR2 SNTAGT. The TCR originated in an adult who received the AZD1222 COVID-19 vaccine. Sequencing used peripheral blood, obtained 28 days after the second AZD1222 dose. The chain employs TRBV6-4 and TRBJ2-2, with a possible D match to TRBD2 (6 bases). The CDR3 sequence: CASSDGEETGELFF. CDR3 nucleotides: TGTGCCAGCAGTGACGGGGAGGAGACCGGGGAGCTGTTTTTT.